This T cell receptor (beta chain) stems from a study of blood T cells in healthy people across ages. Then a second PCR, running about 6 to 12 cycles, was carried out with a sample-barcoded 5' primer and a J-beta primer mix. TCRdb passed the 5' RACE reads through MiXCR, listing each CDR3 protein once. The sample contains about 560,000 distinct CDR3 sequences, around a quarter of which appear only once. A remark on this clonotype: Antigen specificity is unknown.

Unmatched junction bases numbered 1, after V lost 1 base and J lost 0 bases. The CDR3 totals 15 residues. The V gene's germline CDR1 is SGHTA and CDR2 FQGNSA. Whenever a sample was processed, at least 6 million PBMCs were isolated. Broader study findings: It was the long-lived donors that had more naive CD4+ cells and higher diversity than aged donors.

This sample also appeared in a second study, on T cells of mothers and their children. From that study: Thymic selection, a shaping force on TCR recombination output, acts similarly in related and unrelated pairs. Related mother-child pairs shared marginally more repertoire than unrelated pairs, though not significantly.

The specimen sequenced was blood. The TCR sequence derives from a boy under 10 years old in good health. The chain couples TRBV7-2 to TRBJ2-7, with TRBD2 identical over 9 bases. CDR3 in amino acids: CASSLGLAASYEQYF. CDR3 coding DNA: TGTGCCAGCAGCTTAGGACTAGCGGCCTCCTACGAGCAGTACTTC. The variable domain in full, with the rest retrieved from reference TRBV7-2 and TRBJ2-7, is GAGVSQSPSNKVTEKGKDVELRCDPISGHTALYWYRQSLGQGLEFLIYFQGNSAPDKSGLPSDRFSAERTGGSVSTLTIQRTQQEDSAVYLCASSLGLAASYEQYFGPGTRLTVT.